The clone carrying this T cell receptor (beta chain) has just a few counts. Antigen unknown. TCRdb processed the 5' RACE reads anew with MiXCR; each CDR3 protein has one entry. The table lists 600,000 to 800,000 distinct CDR3 sequences, 21% of them singletons. The V and J ends lost 5 bases and 2 bases, in that order; junction bases with no gene match: 3. This CDR3 is built from 13 residues. Germline CDR1 is DFQATT and CDR2 is SNEGSKA (reference sequence). This specimen belongs to a study of identical twins. Regarding the study as a whole: Modelling approaches yielded underestimates of out-of-frame TCR alpha sharing between monozygotic twins.

These same records also appear under a second study, on T cells expressing NK-cell markers. That source reports: Anti-gamma-delta TCR antibody use in several experiments restricted sorting to alpha-beta TCR T cells. About six donors showed dominant NKG2C+ clonotypes comprising about 1.0-8% of their CD8+ T cells.

The chain has TRBV20-1 and TRBJ1-2, with 9 bases identical to TRBD1. Sequenced sample: PBMCs. The TCR sequence derives from a woman aged 18 to 35 in good health. This CDR3 is CSAYDRGNYGYTF. Written as DNA, the CDR3 is TGCAGTGCTTATGACAGGGGGAACTATGGCTACACCTTC.